These T cell receptor beta chains were read from a single sample in a study of cytomegalovirus exposure and HLA in healthy donors. Repertoires were generated with immunoSEQ multiplex PCR, while TCRdb's copy carries only in-frame clones and drops some. The sample shows some 130,000 clones, roughly 80% of them seen only once. Input material: PBMCs. All receptors derive from a middle-aged man in good health and CMV-seronegative. Each CDR3 is given with its conserved first and last residue. Each record gives: J gene, V gene, clone size, D gene, CDR3 protein, CDR3 DNA. D genes are given only for firm matches. The size entry is marked missing in some rows and otherwise reads once, few, many or a size class.

J gene: TRBJ2-3; V gene: TRBV4-1; clone size: once; D gene: TRBD2; CDR3 protein: CASSQGLAGLGDTQYF; CDR3 DNA: TGCGCCAGCAGCCAAGGACTAGCGGGGCTCGGAGATACGCAGTATTTT
J gene: TRBJ1-4; V gene: TRBV28; clone size: NA; D gene: TRBD1; CDR3 protein: CASTGGRALFF; CDR3 DNA: TGTGCCTCGACAGGGGGCCGAGCACTGTTTTTT
J gene: TRBJ2-7; V gene: TRBV29-1; clone size: NA; D gene: NA; CDR3 protein: CSVRTPTGPYEQYF; CDR3 DNA: TGCAGCGTTCGAACGCCAACAGGTCCCTACGAGCAGTACTTC
J gene: TRBJ1-2; V gene: TRBV6-5; clone size: NA; D gene: NA; CDR3 protein: CASNKQGGGYGYTF; CDR3 DNA: TGTGCCAGCAACAAACAGGGTGGGGGCTATGGCTACACCTTC
J gene: TRBJ1-4; V gene: TRBV30; clone size: NA; D gene: NA; CDR3 protein: CAWSVNSPVEKLFF; CDR3 DNA: TGTGCCTGGAGTGTGAACAGCCCTGTTGAAAAACTGTTTTTT
J gene: TRBJ1-1; V gene: TRBV6-1; clone size: few; D gene: NA; CDR3 protein: CASSLSGLTGAFF; CDR3 DNA: TGTGCCAGCAGTCTCTCCGGACTGACGGGAGCTTTCTTT
J gene: TRBJ2-3; V gene: TRBV19; clone size: NA; D gene: TRBD2; CDR3 protein: CASSIREGTQYF; CDR3 DNA: TGTGCCAGTAGTATCAGGGAGGGTACGCAGTATTTT
J gene: TRBJ2-3; V gene: TRBV5-6; clone size: NA; D gene: NA; CDR3 protein: CASSLTVTDTQYF; CDR3 DNA: TGTGCCAGCAGCTTGACAGTCACAGATACGCAGTATTTT
J gene: TRBJ1-3; V gene: TRBV30; clone size: NA; D gene: NA; CDR3 protein: CAWSVLMGGTGNTIYF; CDR3 DNA: TGTGCCTGGAGTGTACTCATGGGGGGAACTGGAAACACCATATATTTT
J gene: TRBJ1-1; V gene: TRBV5-1; clone size: NA; D gene: TRBD1; CDR3 protein: CASGEQGVSEAFF; CDR3 DNA: TGCGCCAGCGGGGAACAGGGGGTTTCTGAAGCTTTCTTT
J gene: TRBJ2-5; V gene: TRBV6-5; clone size: NA; D gene: NA; CDR3 protein: CASSTRYRETQYF; CDR3 DNA: TGTGCCAGCAGTACTCGGTACCGGGAGACCCAGTACTTC
J gene: TRBJ2-7; V gene: TRBV6-1; clone size: NA; D gene: NA; CDR3 protein: CASSERGDEQYF; CDR3 DNA: TGTGCCAGCAGTGAAAGGGGTGACGAGCAGTACTTC
J gene: TRBJ2-7; V gene: TRBV6-5; clone size: NA; D gene: NA; CDR3 protein: CASSYRARTATYEQYF; CDR3 DNA: TGTGCCAGCAGTTATCGGGCAAGGACAGCAACCTACGAGCAGTACTTC
J gene: TRBJ2-2; V gene: TRBV6-5; clone size: NA; D gene: NA; CDR3 protein: CASSYSPTARTGELFF; CDR3 DNA: TGTGCCAGCAGTTACTCGCCCACGGCGAGGACCGGGGAGCTGTTTTTT
J gene: TRBJ1-4; V gene: TRBV5-1; clone size: few; D gene: TRBD1; CDR3 protein: CASSFQGAEGEKLFF; CDR3 DNA: TGCGCCAGCAGCTTTCAGGGGGCGGAAGGTGAAAAACTGTTTTTT
J gene: TRBJ2-2; V gene: TRBV11-3; clone size: NA; D gene: NA; CDR3 protein: CASSFTLSGGELFF; CDR3 DNA: TGTGCCAGCAGCTTTACTTTATCCGGCGGGGAGCTGTTTTTT
J gene: TRBJ1-4; V gene: TRBV7-2; clone size: NA; D gene: TRBD1; CDR3 protein: CASNPGGGRNEKLFF; CDR3 DNA: TGTGCCAGCAACCCGGGAGGGGGCCGGAATGAAAAACTGTTTTTT
J gene: TRBJ2-7; V gene: TRBV7-9; clone size: NA; D gene: NA; CDR3 protein: CASSPPAETYEQYF; CDR3 DNA: TGTGCCAGCAGCCCCCCGGCGGAGACCTACGAGCAGTACTTC
J gene: TRBJ2-7; V gene: TRBV28; clone size: few; D gene: NA; CDR3 protein: CASSLGGGRRGEQYF; CDR3 DNA: TGTGCCAGCAGTTTAGGTGGGGGACGGCGGGGCGAGCAGTACTTC
J gene: TRBJ2-7; V gene: TRBV28; clone size: NA; D gene: TRBD1; CDR3 protein: CASSSGQGAYEQYF; CDR3 DNA: TGTGCCAGCAGTTCGGGACAGGGGGCCTACGAGCAGTACTTC
J gene: TRBJ2-3; V gene: TRBV29-1; clone size: once; D gene: NA; CDR3 protein: CSVPGGGTQYF; CDR3 DNA: TGCAGCGTCCCCGGAGGAGGTACGCAGTATTTT
J gene: TRBJ2-3; V gene: TRBV4-2; clone size: NA; D gene: NA; CDR3 protein: CASSQGLADTQYF; CDR3 DNA: TGTGCCAGCAGCCAAGGCTTAGCGGATACGCAGTATTTT